The present T cell receptor (beta chain) was sequenced within a study of cytomegalovirus exposure and HLA in healthy donors. With 60 Vbeta and 13 Jbeta primers, the PCR was carried out. TCRdb's copy holds only in-frame clones and misses some; the assay was immunoSEQ multiplex PCR. There are about 130,000 clones in the sample; around four fifths occur only once, and roughly 1.1% lies in the top ten. Per germline, CDR1 SQVTM and CDR2 ANQGSEA. This CDR3 is built from 11 residues. Trimming took 6 bases from V and 5 from J; bases not matched to a gene: 3. As to this clone: Antigen: not known.

Points from the study as a whole: A few CMV-associated chains proved CMV antigen-specific in vitro.

The clonotype was recovered from a boy younger than 18 in good health and CMV-seronegative. Specimen: PBMCs. The rearrangement links TRBV29-1 to TRBJ2-7; 8 bases are shared with TRBD1. The CDR3 is CSVDRGDEQYF. The CDR3 DNA follows: TGCAGCGTAGACAGGGGCGACGAGCAGTACTTC.